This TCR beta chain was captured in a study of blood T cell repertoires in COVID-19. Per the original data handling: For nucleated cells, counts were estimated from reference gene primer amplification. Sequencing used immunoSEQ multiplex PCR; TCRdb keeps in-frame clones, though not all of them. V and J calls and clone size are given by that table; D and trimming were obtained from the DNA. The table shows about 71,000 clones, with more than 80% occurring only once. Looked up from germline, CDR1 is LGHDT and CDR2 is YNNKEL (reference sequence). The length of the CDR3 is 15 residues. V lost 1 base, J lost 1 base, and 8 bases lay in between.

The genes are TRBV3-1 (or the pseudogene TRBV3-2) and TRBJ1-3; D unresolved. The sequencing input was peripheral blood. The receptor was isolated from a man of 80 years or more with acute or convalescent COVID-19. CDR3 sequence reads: CASSQVALSGNTIYF. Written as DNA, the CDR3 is TGTGCCAGCAGCCAAGTTGCCCTATCTGGAAACACCATATATTTT.